The present T cell receptor beta chain was sequenced within a study of neoadjuvant nivolumab and ipilimumab in lung cancer. Overall study: The combination arm added day-1 ipilimumab 1 mg/kg to nivolumab 3 mg/kg on days 1, 15, 29. Study-level results: TCR richness and clonality were higher in tumors than adjacent uninvolved lung. Higher pretherapy blood TCR richness went with higher resected-tumor richness.

CDR3 length equals 13 residues. V lost 4 bases to trimming and J lost 5 bases, with 12 bases between them. Germline V gives CDR1 SQVTM, CDR2 ANQGSEA. The protocol was immunoSEQ multiplex PCR, while the TCRdb copy is restricted to in-frame clones and leaves out a portion. The sample contains some 38,000 clones, roughly 89% of which appear only once. For this clone: What it recognizes is unknown.

The TCR comes from an adult with non-small cell lung cancer. The material was peripheral blood, obtained before neoadjuvant nivolumab, alone or with ipilimumab. The chain couples TRBV29-1 to TRBJ2-1; a possible D gene is TRBD1 (6 bases). CDR3 in amino acids: CSVAPGTHNEQFF. The CDR3 region has the DNA TGCAGCGTTGCCCCCGGGACACACAATGAGCAGTTCTTC.